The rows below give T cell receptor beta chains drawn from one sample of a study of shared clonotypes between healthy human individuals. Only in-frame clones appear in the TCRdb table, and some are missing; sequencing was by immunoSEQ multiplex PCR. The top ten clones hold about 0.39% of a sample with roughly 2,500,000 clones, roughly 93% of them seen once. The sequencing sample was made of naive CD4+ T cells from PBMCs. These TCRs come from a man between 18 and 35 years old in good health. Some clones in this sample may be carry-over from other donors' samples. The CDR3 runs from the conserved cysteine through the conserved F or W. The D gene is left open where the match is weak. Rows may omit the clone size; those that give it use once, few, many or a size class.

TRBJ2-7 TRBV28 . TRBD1 CASSLDRAHEQYF TGTGCCAGCAGTTTGGACAGGGCCCACGAGCAGTACTTC
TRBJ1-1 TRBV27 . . CASSLNDHSEAFF TGTGCCAGCAGTTTAAACGATCATAGTGAAGCTTTCTTT
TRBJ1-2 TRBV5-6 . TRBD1 CASSKGQLANYGYTF TGTGCCAGCAGCAAGGGACAGTTAGCTAACTATGGCTACACCTTC
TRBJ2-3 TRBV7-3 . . CASSLAGSSTDTQYF TGTGCCAGCAGCTTAGCGGGCTCTAGCACAGATACGCAGTATTTT
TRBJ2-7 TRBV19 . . CASSPGRPKTQQSYEQYF TGTGCCAGTAGCCCGGGACGACCGAAAACCCAACAGTCCTACGAGCAGTACTTC
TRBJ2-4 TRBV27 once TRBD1 CASRRTGLYLAKNIQYF TGTGCCAGCAGACGGACAGGACTTTACCTAGCCAAAAACATTCAGTACTTC
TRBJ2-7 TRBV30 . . CAWSVLRKDKAYEQYF TGTGCCTGGAGTGTACTAAGAAAGGACAAGGCCTACGAGCAGTACTTC
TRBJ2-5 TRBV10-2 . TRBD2 CASRVLAGETQYF TGCGCCAGCAGAGTACTAGCGGGAGAGACCCAGTACTTC
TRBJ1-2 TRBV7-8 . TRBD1 CASSPVGTGRHYGYTF TGTGCCAGCAGCCCAGTTGGGACAGGACGGCACTATGGCTACACCTTC
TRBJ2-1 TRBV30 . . CAWSVSGREQFF TGTGCCTGGAGTGTATCCGGCAGGGAGCAGTTCTTC
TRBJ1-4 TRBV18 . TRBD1 CASSPSGQLSEKLFF TGTGCCAGCTCACCATCGGGACAGCTCTCTGAAAAACTGTTTTTT
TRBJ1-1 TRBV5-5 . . CASSGEGGTEAFF TGTGCCAGCAGCGGAGAGGGTGGGACTGAAGCTTTCTTT
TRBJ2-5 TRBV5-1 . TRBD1 CASSLDRVWETQYF TGCGCCAGCAGCCTCGACAGGGTATGGGAGACCCAGTACTTC
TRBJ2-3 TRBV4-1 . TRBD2 CASSSGRAPDTQYF TGCGCCAGCAGCAGCGGGAGGGCCCCAGATACGCAGTATTTT
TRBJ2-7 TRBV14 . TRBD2 CASSPGLAGGSSSYEQYF TGTGCCAGCAGCCCCGGACTAGCGGGAGGTAGTAGTTCCTACGAGCAGTACTTC
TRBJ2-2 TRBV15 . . CATSRVESGELFF TGTGCCACCAGCAGAGTAGAGTCCGGGGAGCTGTTTTTT
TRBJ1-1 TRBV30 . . CAWDLDPNTEAFF TGTGCCTGGGATTTGGACCCGAACACTGAAGCTTTCTTT
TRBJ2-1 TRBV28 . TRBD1 CASSPSQGAFSEQFF TGTGCCAGCAGTCCCAGCCAGGGGGCGTTCAGTGAGCAGTTCTTC
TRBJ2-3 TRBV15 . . CATRPPGLSTDTQYF TGTGCCACCAGGCCCCCAGGACTAAGCACAGATACGCAGTATTTT
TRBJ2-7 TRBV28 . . CASGPGSVSYEQYF TGTGCCAGCGGACCGGGGAGTGTATCCTACGAGCAGTACTTC